The 29 T cell receptor beta chains given below trace back to one sample, sequenced in a study of breast tumors, draining lymph nodes, adjacent tissues. In TCRdb, the multiplex PCR reads were re-called with MiXCR into one record per CDR3 protein. Found here are about 8,300 distinct CDR3 sequences, about four fifths of them singletons; the top ten hold less than 55%. Sample: tumor-adjacent breast tissue. The receptor source for this set is a female donor with breast cancer. Some clones in this sample may be carry-over from other donors' samples.

The chain combines TRBV6-5 with TRBJ1-6, with D unclear. This CDR3 spans 15 amino acids. Trimming removed 5 bases at V and 4 bases at J, with 12 bases between. Per germline, CDR1 MNHEY and CDR2 SVGAGI. DNA of the CDR3: TGTGCCAGCAGTACTCAAGGGCGGTATAATTCACCCCTCCACTTT. The encoded protein is CASSTQGRYNSPLHF.

The genes are TRBV5-1 and TRBJ2-5, with a possible D match to TRBD1 (5 bases). The CDR3 contains 14 residues. Trimming removed 0 bases from V and 4 bases from J, with 10 bases in between. Germline assignment: CDR1 SGHRS and CDR2 YFSETQ. The CDR3 region is CASSLEAGIETQYF. The CDR3, as DNA: TGCGCCAGCAGCTTGGAAGCAGGGATAGAGACCCAGTACTTC.

The chain carries TRBV5-1 and TRBJ2-1; 12 positions match TRBD1. The CDR3 is 15 amino acids. The trim removed 3 bases at V and 7 bases at J, leaving 5 bases unmatched. Per the germline V gene, CDR1 is SGHRS and CDR2 is YFSETQ. The CDR3 DNA is TGCGCCAGCAGCTCCGGGACAGGGGGCATAAATGAGCAGTTCTTC. Residues: CASSSGTGGINEQFF.

This clonotype was detected a few times. V usage is TRBV7-9 and J usage is TRBJ2-7; 8 nucleotides agree with TRBD2. In germline, CDR1 is SEHNR, CDR2 FQNEAQ (reference sequence). The CDR3 is 12 residues long. Losses at the gene ends were 3 bases for V and 7 bases for J; bases not matched to a gene: 2. The CDR3 loop reads CASSFTSGEQYF. As DNA, the CDR3 is TGTGCCAGCAGCTTTACTAGCGGTGAGCAGTACTTC.

This clonotype occurred once. The chain employs TRBV7-9 and TRBJ1-4, with D possibly matching TRBD1 (5 bases). The CDR3 is 15 residues long. Between the trimmed V and J ends, which lost 0 bases and 8 bases, there was a span of 13 bases. CDR1 is SEHNR and CDR2 is FQNEAQ in the germline V gene (reference sequence). The CDR3 DNA reads TGTGCCAGCAGCTTAGCGTTGGGACGGGGGGAAAAACTGTTTTTT. This sequence encodes CASSLALGRGEKLFF.

Of note for this clonotype: Likely a read error: the CDR3 ends without its conserved phenylalanine or tryptophan. The V call is TRBV9, the J call TRBJ2-5; 7 nucleotides line up with TRBD1. Germline CDR1 is SGDLS and CDR2 is YYNGEE. The junction had 11 bases not matched to a gene; V was cut back by 3 bases and J by 3 bases. There are 16 residues in the CDR3. CDR3 sequence reads: CASSGGGGQPKETQYY. CDR3 coding DNA: TGTGCCAGCAGCGGCGGTGGGGGACAGCCTAAAGAGACCCAGTACTAC.

The V gene is TRBV11-2, the J gene TRBJ1-6; D gene ambiguous. In germline, CDR1 is SGHAT, CDR2 FQNNGV. The CDR3 sequence is 13 residues long. Trimming removed 8 bases at V and 7 bases at J, with 12 bases between. The CDR3 DNA reads as TGTGCCAGCCGGTCGGTAGCGAATTCACCCCTCCACTTT. This codes for CASRSVANSPLHF.

This clonotype came up once. The chain combines TRBV5-1 with TRBJ1-6; D is ambiguous. The V gene lost 5 bases and the J gene lost 2 bases, with 11 bases spanning the gap. The germline V gene has CDR1 SGHRS and CDR2 YFSETQ. The CDR3 runs to 15 residues. The CDR3 here is CASSSDGTYNSPLHF. Written as DNA, the CDR3 is TGCGCCAGCAGTTCTGACGGAACCTATAATTCACCCCTCCACTTT. The full variable domain, completed using reference TRBV5-1 and TRBJ1-6, is KAGVTQTPRYLIKTRGQQVTLSCSPISGHRSVSWYQQTPGQGLQFLFEYFSETQRNKGNFPGRFSGRQFSNSRSEMNVSTLELGDSALYLCASSSDGTYNSPLHFGNGTRLTVT.

V usage is TRBV9 and J usage is TRBJ1-2, with D hard to call. This CDR3 has 14 amino acids. The germline V and J ends were trimmed by 0 bases and 4 bases, with 10 bases remaining between them. Germline V CDR1 and CDR2: SGDLS, YYNGEE. CDR3 nucleotides: TGTGCCAGCAGCGTAGATGGGGTTGGCTATGGCTACACCTTC. Amino acid sequence: CASSVDGVGYGYTF.

To note about this clonotype: Sequence at one end of the junction differs from germline and may be a read error. The V gene is TRBV29-1, the J gene TRBJ1-5; a possible D gene is TRBD1 (5 bases). This CDR3 has 12 amino acids. Germline V gives CDR1 SQVTM, CDR2 ANQGSEA. The CDR3 nucleotides read TGCAGAGCTGACAGAAGCAATCGGCCCCAGCATTTT. Protein product: CRADRSNRPQHF.

This chain links TRBV6-1 with TRBJ2-2; 11 bases are a match to TRBD1. V was pared by 7 bases and J by 5 bases, with 12 bases of the junction left unmatched. The CDR3 covers 17 residues. CDR1 is MNHNS, CDR2 SASEGT, per germline. CDR3 in amino acids: CASTHLFWDRGTGELFF. DNA of the CDR3: TGTGCCAGCACCCATTTGTTTTGGGACAGGGGGACCGGGGAGCTGTTTTTT.

The chain carries TRBV4-2 and TRBJ1-3, with D hard to call. The length of the CDR3 is 14 residues. Germline CDR1 reads LGHNA; CDR2 reads YNFKEQ. Trimming took off 2 bases at V and 1 base at J, with 6 bases between the two ends. The DNA of the CDR3 is TGTGCCAGCAGCCAACAAGGGTCTGGAAACACCATATATTTT. This gives the protein CASSQQGSGNTIYF.

In its sample, this clonotype was seen many times. V is TRBV28 and J is TRBJ1-3; D possibly corresponds to TRBD1 (6 bases). Germline V CDR1 and CDR2: MDHEN, SYDVKM. The CDR3 totals 16 residues. Trimming shortened V by 4 bases and J by 3 bases, and 16 bases separated the two germline ends. The CDR3: CASSSPGQSDGNTIYF. The CDR3 DNA follows: TGTGCCAGCAGTTCGCCTGGACAGTCAGATGGAAACACCATATATTTT.

This clonotype is labeled medium-sized. The chain recombines TRBV20-1 with TRBJ2-7, with 10 bases identical to TRBD2. Germline values: CDR1 DFQATT, CDR2 SNEGSKA (reference sequence). The CDR3 length is 15 residues. With 0 bases clipped from V and 0 bases from J, the junction kept 2 bases outside the gene matches. CDR3 sequence: CSARDLAGDSYEQYF. As DNA, the CDR3 is TGCAGTGCTAGAGATCTAGCGGGGGACTCCTACGAGCAGTACTTC.

This clonotype is labeled medium-sized. The chain carries TRBV5-1 and TRBJ2-1; the match to TRBD2 covers 7 bases. V shed 5 bases, J shed 4 bases, and the junction held 6 bases outside the gene matches. The CDR3 spans 14 residues. CDR1 is SGHRS, CDR2 YFSETQ, per germline. The CDR3 bases are TGCGCCAGCAGTTCCAGCGGGGCGTACAATGAGCAGTTCTTC. This sequence encodes CASSSSGAYNEQFF.

This chain uses TRBV7-2 with TRBJ2-7, with 9 nucleotides matching TRBD2. V trimming: 6 bases; J trimming: 2 bases; junction bases outside the gene matches: 8. The CDR3 length is 15 residues. Germline CDR1 and CDR2: SGHTA and FQGNSA. CDR3 protein: CASSYERGVTYEQYF. The CDR3, as DNA: TGTGCCAGCAGTTATGAGCGGGGGGTAACCTACGAGCAGTACTTC.

This clonotype appeared once. The chain is built from TRBV7-2 and TRBJ2-1, with D maybe TRBD2 (6 bases). The ends were cut back, 4 bases at V and 8 bases at J, with 21 bases in the middle. The germline V gene has CDR1 SGHTA and CDR2 FQGNSA. The CDR3 has 16 amino acids. CDR3 coding DNA: TGTGCCAGCAGCTACTTGGGAGGAACGGTCCCCGATGAGCAGTTCTTC. This translates into CASSYLGGTVPDEQFF.

The DNA for the CDR3 is TGTGCCAGCAGCCCCTTGACAGGGGGGGAGACCCAGTACTTC. This sequence encodes CASSPLTGGETQYF. J is TRBJ2-5 and V is TRBV3-1, with 9 bases that match TRBD1. The V and J ends lost 4 bases and 5 bases, in that order; junction bases with no gene match: 5. CDR1 and CDR2 (germline): LGHDT, YNNKEL (reference sequence). The CDR3 totals 14 residues.

The chain joins TRBV20-1 to TRBJ2-7; D possibly corresponds to TRBD2 (6 bases). Germline CDR1 DFQATT, CDR2 SNEGSKA (reference sequence). V was trimmed by 5 bases and J by 3 bases, leaving 8 bases between them. CDR3 length: 11 residues. The CDR3 reads CSAEGGYEQYF. Written as DNA, the CDR3 is TGCAGTGCTGAGGGAGGCTACGAGCAGTACTTC.

The rearrangement uses TRBV12-3 or TRBV12-4 and TRBJ2-7; 7 positions agree with TRBD2. The V gene end was trimmed by 3 bases and the J gene end by 5 bases; junction bases not matched to a gene: 19. This CDR3 is 18 amino acids long. CDR3 in amino acids: CASSFGPLRGEAVNEQYF. DNA of the CDR3: TGTGCCAGCAGTTTCGGGCCTTTACGGGGGGAGGCTGTGAACGAGCAGTACTTC.

The gene calls are TRBV7-9 and TRBJ2-1; 7 bases match TRBD1. After removal of 6 bases from V and 12 bases from J, the junction contained 11 bases not matched to a gene. This CDR3 contains 13 residues. Germline values: CDR1 SEHNR, CDR2 FQNEAQ (reference sequence). CDR3 nucleotide sequence: TGTGCCAGCAGTACACGGACAGGCCGCAGGCAGTTCTTC. Translating it yields CASSTRTGRRQFF.

V is TRBV7-8 and J is TRBJ1-4; 12 nucleotides line up with TRBD1. CDR3 length: 16 amino acids. Trimming at V came to 5 bases and at J to 8 bases, leaving 9 bases not matched to a gene. Germline V lookup: CDR1 SGHVS, CDR2 FQNEAQ. In DNA form, the CDR3 reads TGTGCCAGCAGCCGGGACAGGGGGCTCCTGGGGGAAAAACTGTTTTTT. Translation: CASSRDRGLLGEKLFF.

V usage is TRBV5-1 and J usage is TRBJ2-3; D call uncertain. Trimming removed 2 bases from V and 3 bases from J, with 4 bases in between. From germline, CDR1 is SGHRS and CDR2 YFSETQ. CDR3 length: 12 residues. The CDR3 nucleotides read TGCGCCAGCAGCTTCAGGACAGATACGCAGTATTTT. This codes for CASSFRTDTQYF.

The chain uses TRBV6-6 and TRBJ1-1; a possible D gene is TRBD1 (5 bases). CDR1 is MNHNY, CDR2 SVGAGI, per germline (reference sequence). CDR3 length: 14 residues. The V end was cut by 8 bases, the J end by 1 base, with 14 bases between. CDR3 sequence reads: CASHSRGSNTEAFF. DNA for the CDR3: TGTGCCAGCCATTCAAGGGGATCGAACACTGAAGCTTTCTTT.

V is TRBV20-1 and J is TRBJ2-1; the match to TRBD2 covers 14 bases. Germline V gene sequence: CDR1 DFQATT, CDR2 SNEGSKA (reference sequence). Germline trimming cut 6 bases from V and 7 bases from J; bases unmatched to any gene: 5. This CDR3 is built from 14 residues. CDR3 bases: TGCAGTGCAACCGGGACTAGCGGGAGAAATGAGCAGTTCTTC. Amino acids: CSATGTSGRNEQFF.

The V call is TRBV6-5, the J call TRBJ2-1; weak D call: TRBD2 (6 bases). The CDR3 loop spans 14 amino acids. Trimming stripped 8 bases from V and 2 bases from J, with 13 bases between. Germline loops: CDR1 MNHEY, CDR2 SVGAGI. The CDR3 DNA sequence: TGTGCCAGCGGAACCGGAGGGGCCTACAATGAGCAGTTCTTC. It specifies CASGTGGAYNEQFF.

The chain couples TRBV6-5 to TRBJ2-1; the D is unclear. V lost 2 bases to trimming and J lost 6 bases, with 17 bases between them. Germline CDR1 MNHEY, CDR2 SVGAGI. The CDR3 has 16 residues. The CDR3 loop is CASSYKPSPPINEQFF. The DNA of the CDR3 is TGTGCCAGCAGTTACAAGCCGTCGCCCCCGATCAATGAGCAGTTCTTC.

The chain's CDR3 is CASILGTSGGRDEQFF. CDR3 coding DNA: TGTGCCAGCATCCTCGGGACTAGCGGGGGCCGAGATGAGCAGTTCTTC. This chain connects TRBV7-2 to TRBJ2-1; 14 nucleotides match TRBD2. The CDR3 loop spans 16 amino acids. The J segment lost 8 bases and the V segment lost 7 bases, leaving 10 bases of the junction unmatched. CDR1 SGHTA and CDR2 FQGNSA come from the germline V gene.

V and J are TRBV25-1 and TRBJ1-6; 7 positions match TRBD1. The CDR3 runs 13 residues. V lost 11 bases and J lost 10; bases outside the gene matches: 11. Looked up from germline, CDR1 is MGHDK and CDR2 is SYGVNS. The CDR3 reads CAGTLQGGSPLHF. The CDR3 DNA sequence: TGTGCCGGCACCCTGCAGGGGGGGTCACCCCTCCACTTT.